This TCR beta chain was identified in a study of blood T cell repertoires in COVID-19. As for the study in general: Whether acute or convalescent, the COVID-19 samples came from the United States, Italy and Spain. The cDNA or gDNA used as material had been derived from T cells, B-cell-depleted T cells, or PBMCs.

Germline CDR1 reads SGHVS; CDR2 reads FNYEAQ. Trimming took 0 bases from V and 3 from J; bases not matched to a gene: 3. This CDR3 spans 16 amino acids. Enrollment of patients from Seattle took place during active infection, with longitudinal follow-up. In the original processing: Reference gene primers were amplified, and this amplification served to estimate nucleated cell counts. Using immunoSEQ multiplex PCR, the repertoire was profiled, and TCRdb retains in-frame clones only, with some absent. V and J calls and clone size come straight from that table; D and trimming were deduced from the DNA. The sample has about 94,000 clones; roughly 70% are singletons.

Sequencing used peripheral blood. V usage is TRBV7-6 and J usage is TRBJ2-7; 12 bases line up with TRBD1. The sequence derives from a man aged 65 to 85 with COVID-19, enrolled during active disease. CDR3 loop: CASSLAGTGGVYEQYF. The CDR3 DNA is TGTGCCAGCAGCTTAGCGGGGACAGGGGGCGTCTACGAGCAGTACTTC.